The T cell receptor (beta chain) under discussion was sequenced for a study of T-cell memory formation after mild COVID-19. Study results and limitations: Clones shrinking from day 15 to 85 showed even CD4/CD8 mixes; later expanders tilted CD4+.

TCRdb re-called the 5' RACE reads with MiXCR, one entry per CDR3 protein. The sample includes approximately 200,000 distinct CDR3 sequences, under 20% of them seen just once. With regard to this clonotype: What it binds is unknown.

Germline V gene sequence: CDR1 LGHDT, CDR2 YNNKEL (reference sequence). The CDR3 is made up of 14 amino acids. V dropped 1 base and J dropped 6 bases, with 12 bases sitting between them. This sequence joins TRBV3-1 and TRBJ1-2; D might be TRBD1 (5 bases). Sequencing used PBMCs or a T cell subset sorted from them (not recorded which). The TCR comes from an adult woman who had mild COVID-19 (a few samples of this study predate the infection). Cell type and time point are not known. Written as DNA, the CDR3 is TGTGCCAGCAGCCAAGGTCAGGGCAGCAATGGCTACACCTTC. Protein sequence: CASSQGQGSNGYTF.